This T cell receptor beta chain was sequenced during a study of blood T cell repertoires in COVID-19. Study-level background: PBMCs, B-cell-depleted T cells, or T cells provided the cDNA or gDNA that made up the material.

Enrollees, about 18 to 89 years old, lived in 24 US areas. In Cohort 3, a recovered donor had either two negative PCRs, clearance, or symptom resolution. Germline CDR1 and CDR2: SGHKS and YYEKEE (reference sequence). The ends were cut back, 4 bases at V and 6 bases at J, with 11 bases in the middle. CDR3 length: 13 residues. Source study methods: Amplifying reference gene primers gave estimates of nucleated cell counts. Method: immunoSEQ multiplex PCR; TCRdb's copy keeps in-frame clones and lacks some. V and J calls and clone size are those listed in that table; D and trimming were worked out from the DNA. The data show about 220,000 clones, with 82% seen just once and under 3.5% held by the top ten. This clone appeared a few times.

Sequenced: PBMCs or T cells enriched from blood (not recorded which). This TCR was recovered from a woman in her fifties or sixties who had recovered from COVID-19. V and J are TRBV5-5 and TRBJ1-5; weak D call: TRBD1 (5 bases). The DNA of the CDR3 is TGTGCCAGCAGCGGGACTTCCTCTCAGCCCCAGCATTTT. Its translation: CASSGTSSQPQHF.